These T cell receptor beta chains were read from a single sample in a study of STAT3 mutations in large granular lymphocyte leukemia. Data came from immunoSEQ multiplex PCR; TCRdb stores just in-frame clones and leaves some out. This table has some 2,000 clones, under 80% appearing once. Source material: peripheral blood mononuclear cells. These receptors were collected from a man in his sixties with T-cell large granular lymphocyte leukemia. Some clones in this sample may be carry-over from other donors' samples. Both conserved end residues are part of each CDR3. The D gene is left open where the match is weak. The size of a clone is reported for some rows only, either as once, few or many, or as a class for expanded clones.

abundance,d_gene,j_gene,len,v_gene,CDR3nt,CDR3aa
.,.,TRBJ1-4,16,TRBV18,TGTGCCAGCTCACTACCGACCGGGACGGATAATGAAAAACTGTTTTTT,CASSLPTGTDNEKLFF
.,.,TRBJ1-1,13,TRBV6-6,TGTGCCAGCAGTTACTCCCTGAACACTGAAGCTTTCTTT,CASSYSLNTEAFF
.,TRBD1,TRBJ2-5,13,TRBV5-1,TGCGCCAGCAGCTCAGGGGGACAAGAGACCCAGTACTTC,CASSSGGQETQYF
.,.,TRBJ2-1,15,TRBV18,TGTGCCAGCTCCCTCTTAACGGGGGACTACAATGAGCAGTTCTTC,CASSLLTGDYNEQFF
.,.,TRBJ1-5,13,TRBV29-1,TGCAGCGTCGGACAGTCGGACAATCAGCCCCAGCATTTT,CSVGQSDNQPQHF
.,.,TRBJ2-7,13,TRBV30,TGTGCCTGGTCCTACAGTTACCTATACGAGCAGTACTTC,CAWSYSYLYEQYF
.,.,TRBJ1-5,14,TRBV18,TGTGCCAGCTCACCACCTTTTTCAGGTGGGCTCCAGCATTTT,CASSPPFSGGLQHF
.,.,TRBJ2-5,15,TRBV5-5,TGTGCCAGCAGCGCCCGATTAGGGGGTTGGGAGACCCAGTACTTC,CASSARLGGWETQYF
.,TRBD1,TRBJ2-7,13,TRBV29-1,TGCAGCGTTGGGGGGGACAGGGGTTACGAGCAGTACTTC,CSVGGDRGYEQYF
.,TRBD2,TRBJ2-5,15,TRBV29-1,TGCAGCGTTGACGGAGCGGGGGGTTATCAAGAGACCCAGTACTTC,CSVDGAGGYQETQYF
.,TRBD1,TRBJ1-4,14,TRBV6-6,TGTGCCAGCAGATTCAGGGGGTGGAGTGAAAAACTGTTTTTT,CASRFRGWSEKLFF
.,.,TRBJ2-3,15,TRBV18,TGTGCCAGCTCACCTCCGTCTTCTCCCACAGGTACGCAGTATTTT,CASSPPSSPTGTQYF
.,.,TRBJ1-6,14,TRBV27,TGTGCCAGCAGCCCGGGACTCCGTAATTCACCCCTCCACTTT,CASSPGLRNSPLHF
.,.,TRBJ2-4,15,TRBV18,TGTGCCAGCTCACCACCGGAGCGGCCCAAAAACATTCAGTACTTC,CASSPPERPKNIQYF
.,.,TRBJ2-7,12,TRBV4-2,TGTGCCAGCAGCCCAGGGACCTACGAGCAGTACTTC,CASSPGTYEQYF
.,.,TRBJ1-6,12,TRBV30,TGTGCCTGGAGTCTGGGTAAATCACCCCTCCACTTT,CAWSLGKSPLHF
few,TRBD1,TRBJ2-7,14,TRBV7-9,TGTGCCAGCAGCGTTGGAGGGACAGGGAACGAGCAGTACTTC,CASSVGGTGNEQYF